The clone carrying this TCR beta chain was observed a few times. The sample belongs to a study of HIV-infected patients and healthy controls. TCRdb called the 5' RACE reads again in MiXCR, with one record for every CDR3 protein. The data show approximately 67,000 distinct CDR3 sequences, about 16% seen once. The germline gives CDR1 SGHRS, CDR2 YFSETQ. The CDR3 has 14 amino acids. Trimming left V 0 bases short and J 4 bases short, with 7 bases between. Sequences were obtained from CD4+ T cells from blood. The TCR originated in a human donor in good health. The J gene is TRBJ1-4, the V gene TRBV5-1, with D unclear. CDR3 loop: CASSLDAGNEKLFF. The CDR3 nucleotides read TGCGCCAGCAGCTTGGATGCCGGTAATGAAAAACTGTTTTTT.